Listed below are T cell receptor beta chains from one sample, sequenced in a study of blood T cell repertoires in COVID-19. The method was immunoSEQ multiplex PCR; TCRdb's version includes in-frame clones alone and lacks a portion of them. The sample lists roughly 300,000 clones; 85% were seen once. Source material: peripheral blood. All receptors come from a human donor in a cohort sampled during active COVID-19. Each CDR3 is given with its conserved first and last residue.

CDR3aa: CASSLNPGQVYEQYF
j_gene: TRBJ2-7
v_gene: TRBV7-3

CDR3aa: CASRLRTGLYGYTF
j_gene: TRBJ1-2
v_gene: TRBV27

CDR3aa: CASRTGANYGYTF
j_gene: TRBJ1-2
v_gene: TRBV27

CDR3aa: CASSLQITNYGYTF
j_gene: TRBJ1-2
v_gene: TRBV14

CDR3aa: CASAQGLSTGELFF
j_gene: TRBJ2-2
v_gene: TRBV10-2

CDR3aa: CASSINRGGPEAFF
j_gene: TRBJ1-1
v_gene: TRBV19

CDR3aa: CASSETAGLSNQPQHF
j_gene: TRBJ1-5
v_gene: TRBV27

CDR3aa: CAISPTGREQYF
j_gene: TRBJ2-7
v_gene: TRBV10-3

CDR3aa: CASSYPGTGEETQYF
j_gene: TRBJ2-5
v_gene: TRBV7-8

CDR3aa: CASSWGRNDPPLHF
j_gene: TRBJ1-6
v_gene: TRBV7-6

CDR3aa: CASSYDRDSKAFF
j_gene: TRBJ1-1
v_gene: TRBV19

CDR3aa: CAGWTHREQFF
j_gene: TRBJ2-1
v_gene: TRBV21-1

CDR3aa: CASSQRRGLAGDSYF
j_gene: TRBJ2-3
v_gene: TRBV4-1

CDR3aa: CASSITLGRAGEAFF
j_gene: TRBJ1-1
v_gene: TRBV19

CDR3aa: CASSLESSGGAETQYF
j_gene: TRBJ2-5
v_gene: TRBV7-8

CDR3aa: CASSLGQGHNEKLFF
j_gene: TRBJ1-4
v_gene: TRBV27

CDR3aa: CAWSVGRSSTDTQYF
j_gene: TRBJ2-3
v_gene: TRBV30

CDR3aa: CATGERLDQPQHF
j_gene: TRBJ1-5
v_gene: TRBV27

CDR3aa: CASSNGQTSYGYTF
j_gene: TRBJ1-2
v_gene: TRBV6-2/TRBV6-3

CDR3aa: CASSLHPSTSGGAVGELFF
j_gene: TRBJ2-2
v_gene: TRBV5-1

CDR3aa: CASSRQGLALTEQFF
j_gene: TRBJ2-1
v_gene: TRBV19

CDR3aa: CASTDSSRITKNIQYF
j_gene: TRBJ2-4
v_gene: TRBV19

CDR3aa: CASSPGGLSTDTQYF
j_gene: TRBJ2-3
v_gene: TRBV11-2

CDR3aa: CASRQNGDTEAFF
j_gene: TRBJ1-1
v_gene: TRBV7-3

CDR3aa: CASSRLAGLQDTQYF
j_gene: TRBJ2-3
v_gene: TRBV11-2

CDR3aa: CAWSVGEAGVYEQYF
j_gene: TRBJ2-7
v_gene: TRBV30

CDR3aa: CASSETGLPINTEAFF
j_gene: TRBJ1-1
v_gene: TRBV2

CDR3aa: CASSATGNYGYTF
j_gene: TRBJ1-2
v_gene: TRBV6-4

CDR3aa: CASSLGTGGYDTGELFF
j_gene: TRBJ2-2
v_gene: TRBV5-1

CDR3aa: CASSMYQGDGYTF
j_gene: TRBJ1-2
v_gene: TRBV19

CDR3aa: CAWAGTGFGEQYF
j_gene: TRBJ2-7
v_gene: TRBV30

CDR3aa: CASSYREATEAFF
j_gene: TRBJ1-1
v_gene: TRBV27

CDR3aa: CASRNRGMNTEAFF
j_gene: TRBJ1-1
v_gene: TRBV2

CDR3aa: CASSPHGGEFRPDTQYF
j_gene: TRBJ2-3
v_gene: TRBV7-3

CDR3aa: CASSSGVGRGLNEQFF
j_gene: TRBJ2-1
v_gene: TRBV19

CDR3aa: CASSLLQGQGNEQFF
j_gene: TRBJ2-1
v_gene: TRBV27

CDR3aa: CASSQDTEGTTVSEQYF
j_gene: TRBJ2-7
v_gene: TRBV4-1

CDR3aa: CASSSSGGVRETQYF
j_gene: TRBJ2-5
v_gene: TRBV7-8

CDR3aa: CASSPTPGGTEAFF
j_gene: TRBJ1-1
v_gene: TRBV19

CDR3aa: CASRQSSYNSPLHF
j_gene: TRBJ1-6
v_gene: TRBV19

CDR3aa: CASGWGGADGYTF
j_gene: TRBJ1-2
v_gene: TRBV12-3/TRBV12-4

CDR3aa: CASRIAGGPQIGQYF
j_gene: TRBJ2-3
v_gene: TRBV5-4

CDR3aa: CASSQALIRGTGVRPQHF
j_gene: TRBJ1-5
v_gene: TRBV3-1/TRBV3-2